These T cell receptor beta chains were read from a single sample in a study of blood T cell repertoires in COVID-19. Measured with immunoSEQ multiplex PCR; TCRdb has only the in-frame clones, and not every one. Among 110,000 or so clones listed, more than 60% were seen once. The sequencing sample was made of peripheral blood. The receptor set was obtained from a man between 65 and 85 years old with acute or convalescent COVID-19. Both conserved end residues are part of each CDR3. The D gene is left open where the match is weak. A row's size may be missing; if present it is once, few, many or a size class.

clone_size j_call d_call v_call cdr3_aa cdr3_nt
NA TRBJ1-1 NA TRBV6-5 CASSSRGGARTEAFF TGTGCCAGCAGCTCCCGAGGGGGGGCGCGGACTGAAGCTTTCTTT
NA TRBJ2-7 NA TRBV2 CASSTPRDLYEQYF TGTGCCAGCAGTACACCCCGGGATCTCTACGAGCAGTACTTC
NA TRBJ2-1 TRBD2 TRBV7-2 CASSLSSGGVPIF TGTGCCAGCAGCTTATCGTCCGGGGGGGTCCCGATCTTC
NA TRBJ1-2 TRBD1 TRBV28 CASTYPRQGGGYTF TGTGCCAGCACTTACCCGCGACAGGGTGGTGGCTACACCTTC
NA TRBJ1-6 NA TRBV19 CASSIQGSYNSPLHF TGTGCCAGTAGTATACAGGGCTCCTATAATTCACCCCTCCACTTT
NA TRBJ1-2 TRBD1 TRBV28 CATSGGSNYGYTF TGTGCCACCTCAGGGGGAAGTAACTATGGCTACACCTTC
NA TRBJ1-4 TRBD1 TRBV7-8 CASSLRDSSREKLFF TGTGCCAGCAGCTTGCGGGACAGCTCACGTGAAAAACTGTTTTTT
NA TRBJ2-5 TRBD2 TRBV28 CASSLGTSGLETQYF TGTGCCAGCAGTCTCGGGACTAGCGGGTTAGAGACCCAGTACTTC
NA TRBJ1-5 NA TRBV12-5 CASQVFGQPQHF TGTGCTAGTCAAGTCTTCGGTCAGCCCCAGCATTTT
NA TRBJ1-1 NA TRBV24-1 CATSDFEGEAFF TGTGCCACCAGTGATTTTGAGGGGGAGGCTTTCTTT
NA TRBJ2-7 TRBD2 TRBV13 CASSPRTSGSYEQYF TGTGCCAGCAGCCCGAGGACTAGCGGGAGCTACGAGCAGTACTTC
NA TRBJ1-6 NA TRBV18 CASSSFGGSLDNSPLHF TGTGCCAGCTCATCCTTCGGGGGGAGTTTAGATAATTCACCCCTCCACTTT
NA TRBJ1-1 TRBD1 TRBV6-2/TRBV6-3 CASSHDRGPTEAFF TGTGCCAGCAGTCACGACAGGGGGCCTACTGAAGCTTTCTTT
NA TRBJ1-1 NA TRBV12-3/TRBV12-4 CASSLYSLTWAFF TGTGCCAGCAGTCTTTATAGCCTCACCTGGGCTTTCTTT
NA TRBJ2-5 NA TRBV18 CASLRTSQETQYF TGTGCCAGCTTACGGACAAGTCAAGAGACCCAGTACTTC
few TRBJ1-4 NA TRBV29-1 CSVGRDKEKLFF TGCAGCGTAGGCAGGGATAAAGAAAAACTGTTTTTT
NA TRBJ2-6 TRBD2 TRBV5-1 CASSILSGRTSGANVLTF TGCGCCAGCAGCATACTTAGCGGGAGGACCTCTGGGGCCAACGTCCTGACTTTC
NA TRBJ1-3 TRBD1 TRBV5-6 CASSAGQRPPGNTIYF TGTGCCAGCAGCGCGGGACAGCGCCCGCCCGGAAACACCATATATTTT
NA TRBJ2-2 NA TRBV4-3 CASSRGLDGANTGELFF TGCGCCAGCAGCCGCGGGCTGGACGGGGCGAACACCGGGGAGCTGTTTTTT
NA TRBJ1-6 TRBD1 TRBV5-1 CASSSQTGSYSPLHF TGCGCCAGCAGCTCCCAGACAGGGTCTTATTCACCCCTCCACTTT
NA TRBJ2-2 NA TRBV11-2 CASSSLKARGTGELFF TGTGCCAGCAGCTCCCTTAAAGCACGAGGCACCGGGGAGCTGTTTTTT
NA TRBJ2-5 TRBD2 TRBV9 CASSDIAGGQETQYF TGTGCCAGCAGCGATATAGCGGGGGGCCAAGAGACCCAGTACTTC
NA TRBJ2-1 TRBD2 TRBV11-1 CASSPGTSGGYEQFF TGTGCCAGCAGCCCCGGGACTAGCGGGGGGTATGAGCAGTTCTTC
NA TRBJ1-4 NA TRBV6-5 CASSPREANEKLFF TGTGCCAGCAGTCCCAGGGAAGCTAATGAAAAACTGTTTTTT
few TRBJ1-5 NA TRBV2 CASRGGDTSNQPQHF TGTGCCAGCAGGGGGGGGGACACTAGCAATCAGCCCCAGCATTTT
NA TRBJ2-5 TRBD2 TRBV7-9 CASSWGAGPQETQYF TGTGCCAGCAGCTGGGGAGCGGGACCCCAAGAGACCCAGTACTTC
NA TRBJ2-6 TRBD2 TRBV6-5 CASSYSAGAGANVLTF TGTGCCAGCAGTTACTCGGCGGGGGCTGGGGCCAACGTCCTGACTTTC